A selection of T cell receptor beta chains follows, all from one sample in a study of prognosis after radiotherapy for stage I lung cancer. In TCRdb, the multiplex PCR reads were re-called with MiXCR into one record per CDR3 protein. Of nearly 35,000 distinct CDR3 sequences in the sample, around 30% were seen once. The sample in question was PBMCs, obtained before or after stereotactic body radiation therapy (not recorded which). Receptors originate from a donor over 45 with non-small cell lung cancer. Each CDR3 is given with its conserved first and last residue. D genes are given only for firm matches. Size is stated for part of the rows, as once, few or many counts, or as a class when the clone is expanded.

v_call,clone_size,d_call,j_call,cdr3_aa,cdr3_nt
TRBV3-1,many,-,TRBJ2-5,CASSPRDFQETQYF,TGTGCCAGCAGCCCCAGGGACTTCCAAGAGACCCAGTACTTC
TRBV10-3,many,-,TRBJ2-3,CAISGNLGGTDTQYF,TGTGCCATCAGTGGTAACCTGGGGGGCACAGATACGCAGTATTTT
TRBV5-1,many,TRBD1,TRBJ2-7,CASSLGGFGTGPIYEQYF,TGCGCCAGCAGCTTGGGAGGTTTCGGGACAGGACCAATCTACGAGCAGTACTTC
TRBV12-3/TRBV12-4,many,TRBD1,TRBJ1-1,CASSAQGENTEALF,TGTGCCAGCAGTGCCCAGGGGGAGAACACTGAAGCTCTCTTT
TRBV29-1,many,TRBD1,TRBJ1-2,CSVSTPGQGNYGYTF,TGCAGCGTTAGCACACCGGGACAGGGGAACTATGGCTACACCTTC
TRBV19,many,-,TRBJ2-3,CASSDSVVGGTDTQYF,TGTGCCAGTAGTGACTCGGTCGTGGGCGGAACAGATACGCAGTATTTT
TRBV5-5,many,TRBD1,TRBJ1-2,CASSLLGRGGYGYTF,TGTGCCAGCAGCTTGTTGGGCAGGGGGGGATATGGCTACACCTTC
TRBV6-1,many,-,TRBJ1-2,CASGERTGVGYTF,TGTGCCAGCGGGGAACGGACCGGTGTGGGCTACACCTTC
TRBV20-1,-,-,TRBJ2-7,CSARYCTPYEQYF,TGCAGTGCTAGATATTGTACTCCCTACGAGCAGTACTTC
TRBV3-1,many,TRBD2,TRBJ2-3,CASSPSGGQMDTQYF,TGTGCCAGCAGCCCTTCGGGGGGGCAGATGGATACGCAGTATTTT
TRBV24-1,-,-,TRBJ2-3,CATSDPRSTSTDTQYF,TGTGCCACCAGTGATCCTCGTTCTACTAGCACAGATACGCAGTATTTT
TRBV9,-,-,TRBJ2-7,CAISVVRGRGVAEQYF,TGTGCCATCAGCGTAGTGCGAGGGAGAGGGGTTGCCGAGCAGTACTTC
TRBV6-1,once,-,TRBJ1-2,CASSESGNYGYTF,TGTGCCAGCAGTGAGTCCGGGAACTATGGCTACACCTTC
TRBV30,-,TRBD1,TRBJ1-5,CAWSGQENQPQHF,TGTGCCTGGAGCGGACAGGAAAATCAGCCCCAGCATTTT
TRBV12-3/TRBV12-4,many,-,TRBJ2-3,CASSRRSTDTQYF,TGTGCCAGCAGCCGCAGAAGCACAGATACGCAGTATTTT
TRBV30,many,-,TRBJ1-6,CAWSVYRAQGSNSPLHF,TGTGCCTGGAGTGTATACAGGGCGCAGGGAAGTAATTCACCCCTCCACTTT
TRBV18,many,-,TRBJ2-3,CASSPSRADTQYF,TGTGCCAGCTCACCCTCTCGCGCAGATACGCAGTATTTT
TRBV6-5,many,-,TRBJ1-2,CASSWDRTGGYTF,TGTGCCAGCAGTTGGGACCGGACGGGAGGCTACACCTTC
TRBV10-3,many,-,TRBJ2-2,CAISESAAPNTGELFF,TGTGCCATCAGTGAGTCCGCAGCCCCGAACACCGGGGAGCTGTTTTTT
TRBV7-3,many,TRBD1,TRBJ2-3,CASSTIGTGGADTQYF,TGTGCCAGCAGCACGATCGGGACAGGGGGTGCAGATACGCAGTATTTT
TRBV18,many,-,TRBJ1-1,CASSLRTGRGTEAFF,TGTGCCAGCTCACTGCGGACGGGGAGGGGGACTGAAGCTTTCTTT
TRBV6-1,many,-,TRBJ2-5,CASTSYGTQYF,TGTGCCAGCACCAGTTATGGGACCCAGTACTTC